The T cell receptor beta chain under discussion was sequenced for a study of brain T cells in children with intractable seizures. The table came from immunoSEQ multiplex PCR; TCRdb's copy has only in-frame clones and leaves some out. Found here are approximately 330,000 clones, 93% of them singletons; the top ten hold 5% to 7%. The time point is: blood from clinic visit 5 months post-surgery; TSC patient then seizure free. This CDR3 has 12 residues. Germline V CDR1 and CDR2: LGHDT, YNNKEL (reference sequence). Trimming shortened V by 4 bases and J by 8 bases, and 11 bases separated the two germline ends.

This receptor was identified in a boy younger than two with tuberous sclerosis and intractable seizures. This specimen consisted of peripheral blood, obtained around 5 months after surgery. The rearrangement uses TRBV3-1 (or the pseudogene TRBV3-2) and TRBJ1-2, with D possibly TRBD1 on 6 matching bases. The CDR3 bases are TGTGCCAGCAGCCCTACGGGACAAGGCTACACCTTC. It encodes CASSPTGQGYTF.